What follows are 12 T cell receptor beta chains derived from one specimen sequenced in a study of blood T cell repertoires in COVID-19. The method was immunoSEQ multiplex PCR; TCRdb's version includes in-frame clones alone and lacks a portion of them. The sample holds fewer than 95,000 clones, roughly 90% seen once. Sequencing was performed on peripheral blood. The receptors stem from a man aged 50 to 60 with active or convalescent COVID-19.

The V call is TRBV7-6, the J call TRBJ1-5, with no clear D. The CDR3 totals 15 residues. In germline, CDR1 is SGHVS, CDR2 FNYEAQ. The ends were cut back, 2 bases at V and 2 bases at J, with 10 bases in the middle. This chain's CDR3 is CASSLRDNRNQPQHF. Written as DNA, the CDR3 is TGTGCCAGCAGCTTAAGAGACAACCGCAATCAGCCCCAGCATTTT.

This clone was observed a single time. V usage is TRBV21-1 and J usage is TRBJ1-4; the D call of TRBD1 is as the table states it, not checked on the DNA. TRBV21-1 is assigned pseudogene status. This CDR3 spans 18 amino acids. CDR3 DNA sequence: TGTGCCAGCAGCGTGACCGACAGGGCCATCACAACTAATGAAAAACTGTTTTTT. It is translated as CASSVTDRAITTNEKLFF.

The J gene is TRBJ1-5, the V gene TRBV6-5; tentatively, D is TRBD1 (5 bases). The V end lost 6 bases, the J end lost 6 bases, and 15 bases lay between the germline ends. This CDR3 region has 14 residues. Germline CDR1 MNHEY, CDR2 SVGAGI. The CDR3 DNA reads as TGTGCCAGCAGGCACCACGGGGGGAGTCAGCCCCAGCATTTT. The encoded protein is CASRHHGGSQPQHF.

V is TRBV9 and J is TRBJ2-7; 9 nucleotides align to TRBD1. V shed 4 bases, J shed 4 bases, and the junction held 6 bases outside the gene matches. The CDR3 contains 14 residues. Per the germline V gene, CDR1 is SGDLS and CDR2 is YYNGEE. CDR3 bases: TGTGCCAGCAGCCCGGACAGGGGCCAATACGAGCAGTACTTC. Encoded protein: CASSPDRGQYEQYF.

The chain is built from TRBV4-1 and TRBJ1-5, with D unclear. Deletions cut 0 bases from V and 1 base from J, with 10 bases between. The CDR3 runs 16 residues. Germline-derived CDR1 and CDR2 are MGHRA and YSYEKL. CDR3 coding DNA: TGCGCCAGCAGCCAAGATCGAGGGAGAAGCAATCAGCCCCAGCATTTT. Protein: CASSQDRGRSNQPQHF.

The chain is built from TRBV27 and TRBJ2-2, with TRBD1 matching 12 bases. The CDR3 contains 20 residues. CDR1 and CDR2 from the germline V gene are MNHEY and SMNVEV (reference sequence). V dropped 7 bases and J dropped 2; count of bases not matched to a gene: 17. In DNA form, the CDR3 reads TGTGCCAGCACCAGAACGGGGACAGGGGGCTCTATATTTAACACCGGGGAGCTGTTTTTT. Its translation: CASTRTGTGGSIFNTGELFF.

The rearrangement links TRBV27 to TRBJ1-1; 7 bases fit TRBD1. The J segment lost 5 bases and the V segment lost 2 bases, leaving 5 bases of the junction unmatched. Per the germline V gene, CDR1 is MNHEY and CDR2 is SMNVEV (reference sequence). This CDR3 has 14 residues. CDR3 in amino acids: CASSLGRGYTEAFF. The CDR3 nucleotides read TGTGCCAGCAGTTTAGGCAGGGGGTATACTGAAGCTTTCTTT.

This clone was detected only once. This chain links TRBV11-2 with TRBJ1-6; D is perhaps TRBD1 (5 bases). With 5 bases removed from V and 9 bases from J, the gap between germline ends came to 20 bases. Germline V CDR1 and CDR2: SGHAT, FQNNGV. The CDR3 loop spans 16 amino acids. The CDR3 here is CASSPSTGGSGSPLHF. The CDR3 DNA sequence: TGTGCCAGCAGCCCATCAACAGGCGGATCGGGTTCACCCCTCCACTTT.

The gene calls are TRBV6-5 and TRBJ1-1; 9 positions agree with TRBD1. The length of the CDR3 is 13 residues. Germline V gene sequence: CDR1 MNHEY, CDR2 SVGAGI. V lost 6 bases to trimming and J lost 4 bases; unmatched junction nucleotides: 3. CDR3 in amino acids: CASRRTGATEAFF. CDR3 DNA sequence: TGTGCCAGCAGACGGACAGGGGCCACTGAAGCTTTCTTT.

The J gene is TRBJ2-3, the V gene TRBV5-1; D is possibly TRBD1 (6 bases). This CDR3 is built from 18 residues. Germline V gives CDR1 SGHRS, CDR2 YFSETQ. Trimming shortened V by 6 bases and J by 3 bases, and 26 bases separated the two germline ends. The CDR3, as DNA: TGCGCCAGCAAAGGGGATTACAGGGTCGGAACAGGGACAGATACGCAGTATTTT. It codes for CASKGDYRVGTGTDTQYF.

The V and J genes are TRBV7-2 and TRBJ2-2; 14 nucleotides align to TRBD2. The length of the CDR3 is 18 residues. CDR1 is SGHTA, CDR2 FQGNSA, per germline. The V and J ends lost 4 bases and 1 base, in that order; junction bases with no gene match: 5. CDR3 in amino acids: CASSYRLAGGVNTGELFF. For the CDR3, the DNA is TGTGCCAGCAGCTATCGACTAGCGGGAGGGGTGAACACCGGGGAGCTGTTTTTT.

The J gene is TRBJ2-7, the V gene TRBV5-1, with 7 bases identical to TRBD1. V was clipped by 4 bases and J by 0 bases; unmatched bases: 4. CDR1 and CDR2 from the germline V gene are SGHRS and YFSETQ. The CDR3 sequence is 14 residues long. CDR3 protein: CASSRDSSSYEQYF. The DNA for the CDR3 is TGCGCCAGCAGCCGGGACAGCAGCTCCTACGAGCAGTACTTC.